A selection of T cell receptor beta chains follows, all from one sample in a study of shared clonotypes between healthy human individuals. This table comes from immunoSEQ multiplex PCR, and its TCRdb copy is limited to in-frame clones, with some not included. This sample carries around 2.5 million clones, over 85% of them seen once, and the ten largest clones take 0.36%. The specimen was naive CD4+ T cells from PBMCs. These receptors were taken from a man younger than 35 in good health. Some clones in this sample may be carry-over from other donors' samples. The CDR3 runs from the conserved cysteine through the conserved F or W. The D gene is left open where the match is weak. Where a row states a size, it is once, few, many or the class of an expanded clone; other rows omit it.

clone size: few
CDR3 length: 13
D gene: NA
V gene: TRBV6-5
J gene: TRBJ1-4
CDR3 protein: CASRTSGDEKLFF
CDR3 DNA: TGTGCCAGCAGGACTTCGGGTGATGAAAAACTGTTTTTT

clone size: once
CDR3 length: 15
D gene: NA
V gene: TRBV21-1
J gene: TRBJ2-1
CDR3 protein: CASITGRTPNNEQFF
CDR3 DNA: TGTGCCAGCATTACTGGCCGAACCCCGAACAATGAGCAGTTCTTC

clone size: NA
CDR3 length: 13
D gene: NA
V gene: TRBV15
J gene: TRBJ2-1
CDR3 protein: CATRGIGDNEQFF
CDR3 DNA: TGTGCCACAAGGGGCATCGGAGACAATGAGCAGTTCTTC

clone size: once
CDR3 length: 14
D gene: TRBD2
V gene: TRBV9
J gene: TRBJ2-7
CDR3 protein: CASASGSKSDEQYF
CDR3 DNA: TGTGCCAGTGCTAGCGGGAGTAAATCCGACGAGCAGTACTTC

clone size: once
CDR3 length: 14
D gene: TRBD2
V gene: TRBV10-3
J gene: TRBJ2-5
CDR3 protein: CATAGSGGGETQYF
CDR3 DNA: TGTGCCACCGCCGGGTCGGGAGGTGGGGAGACCCAGTACTTC

clone size: few
CDR3 length: 14
D gene: NA
V gene: TRBV28
J gene: TRBJ1-4
CDR3 protein: CASSVRGINEKLFF
CDR3 DNA: TGTGCCAGCAGTGTCAGGGGAATTAATGAAAAACTGTTTTTT

clone size: NA
CDR3 length: 16
D gene: NA
V gene: TRBV7-2
J gene: TRBJ1-1
CDR3 protein: CASSLALQGVNTEAFF
CDR3 DNA: TGTGCCAGCAGCTTAGCCCTACAGGGAGTGAACACTGAAGCTTTCTTT

clone size: NA
CDR3 length: 18
D gene: TRBD1
V gene: TRBV7-8
J gene: TRBJ1-2
CDR3 protein: CASSLGRAGGNRDYGYTF
CDR3 DNA: TGTGCCAGCAGCTTAGGAAGGGCAGGGGGCAACCGCGACTATGGCTACACCTTC

clone size: NA
CDR3 length: 15
D gene: TRBD2
V gene: TRBV19
J gene: TRBJ2-1
CDR3 protein: CASSMGLAGRNEQFF
CDR3 DNA: TGTGCCAGTAGCATGGGACTAGCGGGGCGCAATGAGCAGTTCTTC

clone size: NA
CDR3 length: 16
D gene: TRBD2
V gene: TRBV5-1
J gene: TRBJ2-1
CDR3 protein: CASSLGLAGGLDEQFF
CDR3 DNA: TGCGCCAGCAGCTTAGGACTAGCGGGAGGTCTGGATGAGCAGTTCTTC

clone size: NA
CDR3 length: 14
D gene: TRBD1
V gene: TRBV6-5
J gene: TRBJ1-1
CDR3 protein: CASKRQGGSTEAFF
CDR3 DNA: TGTGCCAGCAAACGGCAGGGGGGTAGCACTGAAGCTTTCTTT

clone size: NA
CDR3 length: 14
D gene: NA
V gene: TRBV7-9
J gene: TRBJ1-3
CDR3 protein: CASSLGVSGNTIYF
CDR3 DNA: TGTGCCAGCAGTTTAGGAGTCTCTGGAAACACCATATATTTT

clone size: NA
CDR3 length: 13
D gene: TRBD1
V gene: TRBV7-8
J gene: TRBJ1-1
CDR3 protein: CASSLRTGPEAFF
CDR3 DNA: TGTGCCAGCAGCTTAAGGACAGGGCCTGAAGCTTTCTTT

clone size: NA
CDR3 length: 15
D gene: NA
V gene: TRBV19
J gene: TRBJ2-1
CDR3 protein: CATKGGGLGSNEQFF
CDR3 DNA: TGTGCCACCAAGGGTGGCGGGCTTGGGAGCAATGAGCAGTTCTTC

clone size: NA
CDR3 length: 15
D gene: NA
V gene: TRBV5-1
J gene: TRBJ1-5
CDR3 protein: CASSLASGSNQPQHF
CDR3 DNA: TGCGCCAGCAGCTTGGCCTCGGGTAGCAATCAGCCCCAGCATTTT

clone size: NA
CDR3 length: 12
D gene: NA
V gene: TRBV28
J gene: TRBJ1-1
CDR3 protein: CASGGRYTEAFF
CDR3 DNA: TGTGCCAGTGGAGGACGGTACACTGAAGCTTTCTTT

clone size: NA
CDR3 length: 14
D gene: TRBD2
V gene: TRBV2
J gene: TRBJ2-7
CDR3 protein: CASSELLAGGEQYF
CDR3 DNA: TGTGCCAGCAGTGAACTCTTGGCGGGAGGTGAGCAGTACTTC

clone size: once
CDR3 length: 14
D gene: NA
V gene: TRBV6-4
J gene: TRBJ2-2
CDR3 protein: CASRQRSEVGELFF
CDR3 DNA: TGTGCCAGCAGGCAGAGGTCGGAGGTGGGGGAGCTGTTTTTT

clone size: NA
CDR3 length: 14
D gene: NA
V gene: TRBV18
J gene: TRBJ1-1
CDR3 protein: CASSPLAKETEAFF
CDR3 DNA: TGTGCCAGCTCACCACTGGCAAAGGAAACTGAAGCTTTCTTT

clone size: NA
CDR3 length: 17
D gene: NA
V gene: TRBV15
J gene: TRBJ1-5
CDR3 protein: CATSRDRGGLGNQPQHF
CDR3 DNA: TGTGCCACCAGCAGAGATCGGGGAGGGTTGGGCAATCAGCCCCAGCATTTT

clone size: NA
CDR3 length: 12
D gene: NA
V gene: TRBV30
J gene: TRBJ1-2
CDR3 protein: CAWSVSVYGYTF
CDR3 DNA: TGTGCCTGGAGTGTATCAGTCTATGGCTACACCTTC

clone size: NA
CDR3 length: 15
D gene: NA
V gene: TRBV30
J gene: TRBJ1-3
CDR3 protein: CAWSFRGLAGNTIYF
CDR3 DNA: TGTGCCTGGAGTTTCAGGGGACTGGCTGGAAACACCATATATTTT

clone size: NA
CDR3 length: 18
D gene: NA
V gene: TRBV10-3
J gene: TRBJ2-1
CDR3 protein: CAISESGLPQFNEEEQFF
CDR3 DNA: TGTGCCATCAGTGAGTCCGGACTGCCACAGTTTAACGAAGAGGAGCAGTTCTTC

clone size: once
CDR3 length: 15
D gene: NA
V gene: TRBV6-5
J gene: TRBJ2-4
CDR3 protein: CASSEIGVAKNIQYF
CDR3 DNA: TGTGCCAGCAGCGAAATCGGGGTGGCCAAAAACATTCAGTACTTC

clone size: NA
CDR3 length: 12
D gene: NA
V gene: TRBV5-1
J gene: TRBJ1-1
CDR3 protein: CDPRGQNTEAFF
CDR3 DNA: TGCGACCCTCGGGGGCAGAACACTGAAGCTTTCTTT

clone size: NA
CDR3 length: 13
D gene: NA
V gene: TRBV6-5
J gene: TRBJ2-5
CDR3 protein: CASSGWLGETQYF
CDR3 DNA: TGTGCCAGCAGCGGATGGTTGGGGGAGACCCAGTACTTC

clone size: NA
CDR3 length: 14
D gene: NA
V gene: TRBV5-5
J gene: TRBJ1-3
CDR3 protein: CASSLGLLGNTIYF
CDR3 DNA: TGTGCCAGCAGCTTGGGCCTACTTGGAAACACCATATATTTT

clone size: NA
CDR3 length: 15
D gene: NA
V gene: TRBV4-1
J gene: TRBJ2-5
CDR3 protein: CASSQAQRVQETQYF
CDR3 DNA: TGCGCCAGCAGCCAAGCTCAGCGGGTCCAAGAGACCCAGTACTTC

clone size: NA
CDR3 length: 14
D gene: NA
V gene: TRBV5-5
J gene: TRBJ2-7
CDR3 protein: CASNLDFVGYEQYF
CDR3 DNA: TGTGCCAGCAACCTGGACTTTGTCGGTTACGAGCAGTACTTC

clone size: NA
CDR3 length: 14
D gene: NA
V gene: TRBV27
J gene: TRBJ1-1
CDR3 protein: CASSLRGGSTEAFF
CDR3 DNA: TGTGCCAGCAGTTTACGTGGGGGCAGCACTGAAGCTTTCTTT

clone size: NA
CDR3 length: 18
D gene: TRBD1
V gene: TRBV11-2
J gene: TRBJ2-7
CDR3 protein: CASSLRSTGTGDTYEQYF
CDR3 DNA: TGTGCCAGCAGCCTCCGATCTACCGGGACAGGGGATACCTACGAGCAGTACTTC

clone size: NA
CDR3 length: 13
D gene: NA
V gene: TRBV28
J gene: TRBJ2-1
CDR3 protein: CASSTGTPATQFF
CDR3 DNA: TGTGCCAGCAGTACCGGGACTCCCGCAACCCAGTTCTTC

clone size: once
CDR3 length: 13
D gene: NA
V gene: TRBV2
J gene: TRBJ1-2
CDR3 protein: CASSVQPRGGYTF
CDR3 DNA: TGTGCCAGCAGTGTACAACCACGCGGAGGCTACACCTTC

clone size: NA
CDR3 length: 13
D gene: TRBD2
V gene: TRBV5-8
J gene: TRBJ2-7
CDR3 protein: CASRLAGSEEQYF
CDR3 DNA: TGTGCCAGCCGACTAGCGGGATCAGAAGAGCAGTACTTC

clone size: NA
CDR3 length: 13
D gene: NA
V gene: TRBV4-3
J gene: TRBJ2-5
CDR3 protein: CASSREVLETQYF
CDR3 DNA: TGCGCCAGCAGCCGGGAGGTACTGGAGACCCAGTACTTC

clone size: NA
CDR3 length: 16
D gene: NA
V gene: TRBV7-9
J gene: TRBJ2-3
CDR3 protein: CASSTRTVLATDTQYF
CDR3 DNA: TGTGCCAGCAGCACGCGGACAGTCCTAGCCACAGATACGCAGTATTTT

clone size: NA
CDR3 length: 15
D gene: NA
V gene: TRBV7-9
J gene: TRBJ1-2
CDR3 protein: CASSTAGGAGYGYTF
CDR3 DNA: TGTGCCAGCAGCACCGCGGGGGGCGCGGGCTATGGCTACACCTTC

clone size: NA
CDR3 length: 15
D gene: TRBD2
V gene: TRBV14
J gene: TRBJ2-3
CDR3 protein: CASSPLAGQTDTQYF
CDR3 DNA: TGTGCCAGCAGCCCACTAGCGGGACAAACAGATACGCAGTATTTT

clone size: NA
CDR3 length: 18
D gene: NA
V gene: TRBV4-3
J gene: TRBJ2-2
CDR3 protein: CASSQVNRGQGNTGELFF
CDR3 DNA: TGCGCCAGCAGCCAAGTTAATAGGGGTCAGGGGAACACCGGGGAGCTGTTTTTT

clone size: NA
CDR3 length: 13
D gene: NA
V gene: TRBV19
J gene: TRBJ2-1
CDR3 protein: CASSSQRSDEQFF
CDR3 DNA: TGTGCCAGTAGTAGCCAGCGGTCCGATGAGCAGTTCTTC

clone size: once
CDR3 length: 12
D gene: NA
V gene: TRBV2
J gene: TRBJ2-1
CDR3 protein: CASSPTSNEQFF
CDR3 DNA: TGTGCCAGCAGTCCCACTAGCAATGAGCAGTTCTTC

clone size: NA
CDR3 length: 14
D gene: NA
V gene: TRBV5-4
J gene: TRBJ2-7
CDR3 protein: CASSLDRDLYEQYF
CDR3 DNA: TGTGCCAGCAGCTTGGACAGGGACCTCTACGAGCAGTACTTC

clone size: NA
CDR3 length: 14
D gene: NA
V gene: TRBV5-8
J gene: TRBJ1-4
CDR3 protein: CASSLGGANEKLFF
CDR3 DNA: TGTGCCAGCAGCTTGGGGGGGGCTAATGAAAAACTGTTTTTT

clone size: NA
CDR3 length: 14
D gene: TRBD1
V gene: TRBV18
J gene: TRBJ2-7
CDR3 protein: CASSPRTGTYEQYF
CDR3 DNA: TGTGCCAGCTCACCCCGGACAGGGACCTACGAGCAGTACTTC

clone size: NA
CDR3 length: 11
D gene: NA
V gene: TRBV9
J gene: TRBJ1-2
CDR3 protein: CASSAPRSWTF
CDR3 DNA: TGTGCCAGCAGCGCGCCAAGGAGCTGGACCTTC

clone size: NA
CDR3 length: 15
D gene: TRBD1
V gene: TRBV28
J gene: TRBJ1-2
CDR3 protein: CASSPLGQGPYGYTF
CDR3 DNA: TGTGCCAGCAGTCCCCTGGGACAGGGACCATATGGCTACACCTTC

clone size: NA
CDR3 length: 16
D gene: TRBD2
V gene: TRBV18
J gene: TRBJ2-7
CDR3 protein: CASSPKGLAGGYEQYF
CDR3 DNA: TGTGCCAGCTCACCGAAGGGACTAGCGGGAGGCTACGAGCAGTACTTC

clone size: once
CDR3 length: 15
D gene: TRBD1
V gene: TRBV10-3
J gene: TRBJ2-7
CDR3 protein: CAIRTKGDSSYEQYF
CDR3 DNA: TGTGCCATCAGGACGAAGGGGGACAGTTCCTACGAGCAGTACTTC

clone size: NA
CDR3 length: 16
D gene: NA
V gene: TRBV7-8
J gene: TRBJ1-5
CDR3 protein: CASSLARQVSDQPQHF
CDR3 DNA: TGTGCCAGCAGCTTAGCTAGGCAGGTATCGGATCAGCCCCAGCATTTT

clone size: NA
CDR3 length: 16
D gene: NA
V gene: TRBV19
J gene: TRBJ1-1
CDR3 protein: CASSIVRGVSYTEAFF
CDR3 DNA: TGTGCCAGTAGTATAGTGCGCGGGGTGAGTTACACTGAAGCTTTCTTT

clone size: NA
CDR3 length: 15
D gene: TRBD1
V gene: TRBV27
J gene: TRBJ2-7
CDR3 protein: CASSLKGTGNYEQYF
CDR3 DNA: TGTGCCAGCAGTTTAAAAGGGACAGGGAACTACGAGCAGTACTTC

clone size: NA
CDR3 length: 14
D gene: NA
V gene: TRBV28
J gene: TRBJ2-1
CDR3 protein: CASSLRVTFSEQFF
CDR3 DNA: TGTGCCAGCAGTTTGAGGGTCACCTTTAGTGAGCAGTTCTTC

clone size: NA
CDR3 length: 16
D gene: NA
V gene: TRBV5-1
J gene: TRBJ1-5
CDR3 protein: CASSLGEGAGNQPQHF
CDR3 DNA: TGCGCCAGCAGCTTGGGTGAAGGGGCGGGCAATCAGCCCCAGCATTTT

clone size: NA
CDR3 length: 14
D gene: TRBD2
V gene: TRBV25-1
J gene: TRBJ2-2
CDR3 protein: CASSESGGAGELFF
CDR3 DNA: TGTGCCAGCAGTGAATCTGGGGGGGCCGGGGAGCTGTTTTTT

clone size: once
CDR3 length: 14
D gene: NA
V gene: TRBV5-1
J gene: TRBJ1-5
CDR3 protein: CASSLDGSDQPQHF
CDR3 DNA: TGCGCCAGCAGCTTGGATGGCAGCGATCAGCCCCAGCATTTT

clone size: NA
CDR3 length: 16
D gene: TRBD1
V gene: TRBV5-1
J gene: TRBJ1-4
CDR3 protein: CASSPGQAGHGEKLFF
CDR3 DNA: TGCGCCAGCAGCCCGGGACAGGCGGGTCATGGTGAAAAACTGTTTTTT

clone size: NA
CDR3 length: 17
D gene: NA
V gene: TRBV5-1
J gene: TRBJ1-3
CDR3 protein: CASSLPEDASSGNTIYF
CDR3 DNA: TGCGCCAGCAGCTTGCCTGAGGACGCCAGCTCTGGAAACACCATATATTTT

clone size: NA
CDR3 length: 15
D gene: TRBD2
V gene: TRBV28
J gene: TRBJ2-3
CDR3 protein: CASSFRGGPTDTQYF
CDR3 DNA: TGTGCCAGCAGTTTTAGGGGAGGGCCCACAGATACGCAGTATTTT